This TCR beta chain was observed in a study of control samples from healthy donors and cancer patients. The CDR3 length is 11 residues. The germline V gene has CDR1 DFQATT and CDR2 SNEGSKA (reference sequence). V lost 7 bases to trimming and J lost 4 bases, with 10 bases between them. The method was immunoSEQ multiplex PCR; TCRdb's version includes in-frame clones alone and lacks a portion of them. The table lists about 79,000 clones, approximately 94% of them singletons, with roughly 1.3% in the top ten. This clone was seen once. The sample comprised PBMCs. The TCR sequence derives from a woman between 40 and 50 years old with lung cancer. This chain uses TRBV20-1 with TRBJ1-1; D remains ambiguous. The CDR3 reads CSVGLGTEAFF. The CDR3 region has the DNA TGCAGTGTGGGCTTGGGCACTGAAGCTTTCTTT.